This TCR beta chain was sequenced for a study of cytomegalovirus exposure and HLA in healthy donors. At the level of the study: Early on, a data release was issued that held approximately 78 million unique TCRs from HLA-typed donors. Genotyping of 430 or so donors showed that 80% to 90% belonged to the Caucasian-associated ancestry cluster.

The PCR contained 60 Vbeta and 13 Jbeta primers. Repertoires were generated with immunoSEQ multiplex PCR, while TCRdb's copy carries only in-frame clones and drops some. This sample has about 130,000 clones, with approximately 86% found just once. Overall study findings and caveats: Most TCR sequences showed up rarely, but some public TCRs showed up in many donors.

The length of the CDR3 is 15 residues. V lost 4 bases and J lost 1; bases outside the gene matches: 5. Germline V lookup: CDR1 SGHRS, CDR2 YFSETQ. Of note for this clone: Its matching antigen is unknown.

This TCR came from a boy younger than 18 in good health and CMV-seronegative. Sequencing was carried out using PBMCs. This chain links TRBV5-1 with TRBJ1-1; 9 nucleotides align to TRBD1. The CDR3 protein is CASSGRQGGNTEAFF. Here the CDR3 DNA reads TGCGCCAGCAGCGGACGACAGGGGGGGAACACTGAAGCTTTCTTT.